This is a list of T cell receptor beta chains from one sample in a study of cytomegalovirus exposure and HLA in healthy donors. Clones were sequenced by immunoSEQ multiplex PCR, and TCRdb holds only the in-frame ones, with some missing. The sample includes roughly 120,000 clones, nearly 80% of them seen just once. The sample consisted of PBMCs. These receptors were obtained from a woman aged 30 to 39 in good health and CMV-seronegative. The CDR3 runs from the conserved cysteine through the conserved F or W. A D gene is named only where the DNA matches it firmly. The size entry is marked missing in some rows and otherwise reads once, few, many or a size class.

CDR3nt: TGTGCCAGCAGCTTGGGACTAGCGGAAGTTGGGGGCGAGCAGTACTTC; CDR3aa: CASSLGLAEVGGEQYF; len: 16; j_gene: TRBJ2-7; d_gene: TRBD2; abundance: -; v_gene: TRBV7-2
CDR3nt: TGCAGCGTTGCGACAGCTCCTATCTACGAGCAGTACTTC; CDR3aa: CSVATAPIYEQYF; len: 13; j_gene: TRBJ2-7; d_gene: -; abundance: few; v_gene: TRBV29-1
CDR3nt: TGTGCCAGCAGCCAAGTGTCCGGTTACGAGCAGTACTTC; CDR3aa: CASSQVSGYEQYF; len: 13; j_gene: TRBJ2-7; d_gene: -; abundance: few; v_gene: TRBV14
CDR3nt: TGTGCCAGTACACCGGGGGGCACTGAAGCTTTCTTT; CDR3aa: CASTPGGTEAFF; len: 12; j_gene: TRBJ1-1; d_gene: -; abundance: -; v_gene: TRBV25-1
CDR3nt: TGTGCCAGCAGCTTGGGCGGGGGAACTAAGACCCAGTACTTC; CDR3aa: CASSLGGGTKTQYF; len: 14; j_gene: TRBJ2-5; d_gene: TRBD2; abundance: -; v_gene: TRBV5-4
CDR3nt: TGTGCCAGCAGCCCACGGGTTAGCGGGAGCTATAGCTCCTACAATGAGCAGTTCTTC; CDR3aa: CASSPRVSGSYSSYNEQFF; len: 19; j_gene: TRBJ2-1; d_gene: TRBD2; abundance: -; v_gene: TRBV7-9
CDR3nt: TGTGCCAGCAGCCAAGATGGGGCCAACTATGGCTACACCTTC; CDR3aa: CASSQDGANYGYTF; len: 14; j_gene: TRBJ1-2; d_gene: -; abundance: few; v_gene: TRBV7-2
CDR3nt: TGTGCCAGCGGGACCGGACCTCGGGGGGAGACCCAGTACTTC; CDR3aa: CASGTGPRGETQYF; len: 14; j_gene: TRBJ2-5; d_gene: -; abundance: -; v_gene: TRBV9
CDR3nt: TGCGCCAGCAGCCAGGGGGAGAGGGACAGGGGGCTTGAGACCCAGTACTTC; CDR3aa: CASSQGERDRGLETQYF; len: 17; j_gene: TRBJ2-5; d_gene: TRBD1; abundance: -; v_gene: TRBV4-1
CDR3nt: TGTGCCAGCAGGGCCAGCGGGGACTCCTACGAGCAGTACTTC; CDR3aa: CASRASGDSYEQYF; len: 14; j_gene: TRBJ2-7; d_gene: TRBD2; abundance: -; v_gene: TRBV28
CDR3nt: TGTGCCAGCAGCGGGACAGGGGGCAAATCAGCTTTCTTT; CDR3aa: CASSGTGGKSAFF; len: 13; j_gene: TRBJ1-1; d_gene: TRBD1; abundance: -; v_gene: TRBV9
CDR3nt: TGTGCCAGCAGTGAAACGGAGGCTAACACCGGGGAGCTGTTTTTT; CDR3aa: CASSETEANTGELFF; len: 15; j_gene: TRBJ2-2; d_gene: -; abundance: -; v_gene: TRBV2
CDR3nt: TGTGCCACCGGACAGGAGCTGAACACTGAAGCTTTCTTT; CDR3aa: CATGQELNTEAFF; len: 13; j_gene: TRBJ1-1; d_gene: TRBD1; abundance: once; v_gene: TRBV15
CDR3nt: TGTGCCAGCAGCCCCGGGACTAGCGGTACGGGGTGGTATTTT; CDR3aa: CASSPGTSGTGWYF; len: 14; j_gene: TRBJ2-3; d_gene: TRBD2; abundance: few; v_gene: TRBV7-3
CDR3nt: TGTGCCTGGAGTCTGTACAGGGTTACTATGACCGGGGAGCTGTTTTTT; CDR3aa: CAWSLYRVTMTGELFF; len: 16; j_gene: TRBJ2-2; d_gene: -; abundance: few; v_gene: TRBV30
CDR3nt: TGTGCCAGCAGCCTTTCGGGACAGGGGGGTCAAGAGACCCAGTACTTC; CDR3aa: CASSLSGQGGQETQYF; len: 16; j_gene: TRBJ2-5; d_gene: TRBD1; abundance: -; v_gene: TRBV5-6
CDR3nt: TGCAGCGTAGAAGGGACAGGGGGCGACTATGGCTACACCTTC; CDR3aa: CSVEGTGGDYGYTF; len: 14; j_gene: TRBJ1-2; d_gene: TRBD1; abundance: -; v_gene: TRBV29-1
CDR3nt: TGTGCCAGCAGTTTATCCCCAGGGGGCCGCGACTATGGCTACACCTTC; CDR3aa: CASSLSPGGRDYGYTF; len: 16; j_gene: TRBJ1-2; d_gene: TRBD1; abundance: -; v_gene: TRBV28
CDR3nt: TGTGCCAGCAGCTTTTCAAGGGGCGCAGATACGCAGTATTTT; CDR3aa: CASSFSRGADTQYF; len: 14; j_gene: TRBJ2-3; d_gene: -; abundance: few; v_gene: TRBV7-2
CDR3nt: TGCGCCAGCAGTGGACATCAGGATAACCAAGAGTGGACCCAGTACTTC; CDR3aa: CASSGHQDNQEWTQYF; len: 16; j_gene: TRBJ2-5; d_gene: -; abundance: -; v_gene: TRBV10-1
CDR3nt: TGTGCTAGTGGTTTGTTTGAGGGTTCGAGCCTTTTCGGGGGCTACACCTTC; CDR3aa: CASGLFEGSSLFGGYTF; len: 17; j_gene: TRBJ1-2; d_gene: -; abundance: -; v_gene: TRBV12-5
CDR3nt: TGCGCCAGCAGCCAAGGGACAGCTACTGGGGCCAACGTCCTGACTTTC; CDR3aa: CASSQGTATGANVLTF; len: 16; j_gene: TRBJ2-6; d_gene: -; abundance: few; v_gene: TRBV4-1
CDR3nt: TGTGCCAGCAGCTCGGGGGGTAGCGCCAGGGCGATCTACAATGAGCAGTTCTTC; CDR3aa: CASSSGGSARAIYNEQFF; len: 18; j_gene: TRBJ2-1; d_gene: TRBD2; abundance: few; v_gene: TRBV7-9
CDR3nt: TGTGCCAGCAAGGGGGGGGGACAAACCTATGGCTACACCTTC; CDR3aa: CASKGGGQTYGYTF; len: 14; j_gene: TRBJ1-2; d_gene: -; abundance: -; v_gene: TRBV28
CDR3nt: TGCAGTGCTAGTACAGGGGGAGACTACACCTTC; CDR3aa: CSASTGGDYTF; len: 11; j_gene: TRBJ1-2; d_gene: TRBD1; abundance: -; v_gene: TRBV20-1
CDR3nt: TGTGCCAGCAGCCACACGGGTGAGCAGTTCTTC; CDR3aa: CASSHTGEQFF; len: 11; j_gene: TRBJ2-1; d_gene: -; abundance: -; v_gene: TRBV7-2
CDR3nt: TGTGCCAGTAGTATAGACGGAGAGTACACTGAAGCTTTCTTT; CDR3aa: CASSIDGEYTEAFF; len: 14; j_gene: TRBJ1-1; d_gene: -; abundance: -; v_gene: TRBV19
CDR3nt: TGTGCCAGCAGTTTATCGGCAGGGAATAACTACGAGCAGTACTTC; CDR3aa: CASSLSAGNNYEQYF; len: 15; j_gene: TRBJ2-7; d_gene: -; abundance: -; v_gene: TRBV28
CDR3nt: TGTGCCAGCAGAGTTACTAGCGGTTCCTACGAGCAGTACTTC; CDR3aa: CASRVTSGSYEQYF; len: 14; j_gene: TRBJ2-7; d_gene: TRBD2; abundance: -; v_gene: TRBV7-2
CDR3nt: TGTGCCAGCAGTTACTTACCGGGTAACACTGAAGCTTTCTTT; CDR3aa: CASSYLPGNTEAFF; len: 14; j_gene: TRBJ1-1; d_gene: -; abundance: -; v_gene: TRBV6-5
CDR3nt: TGTGCCAGCAGTAGCGGGGGGGTTAGAGAGCAGTTCTTC; CDR3aa: CASSSGGVREQFF; len: 13; j_gene: TRBJ2-1; d_gene: TRBD2; abundance: -; v_gene: TRBV28
CDR3nt: TGTGCCAGCAGTTTTTCTCGGCTGGGGACTACCTCTGGGGCCAACGTCCTGACTTTC; CDR3aa: CASSFSRLGTTSGANVLTF; len: 19; j_gene: TRBJ2-6; d_gene: TRBD2; abundance: few; v_gene: TRBV28
CDR3nt: TGTGCCAGTTCAGGGGGCGCTGGCTACACCTTC; CDR3aa: CASSGGAGYTF; len: 11; j_gene: TRBJ1-2; d_gene: TRBD1; abundance: once; v_gene: TRBV27
CDR3nt: TGCGCCAGCAGCTTGGCAGGGGACTATGGCTACACCTTC; CDR3aa: CASSLAGDYGYTF; len: 13; j_gene: TRBJ1-2; d_gene: -; abundance: -; v_gene: TRBV5-1
CDR3nt: TGTGCCAGCAGCACCCCGGGACAGAACTATGGCTACACCTTC; CDR3aa: CASSTPGQNYGYTF; len: 14; j_gene: TRBJ1-2; d_gene: TRBD1; abundance: -; v_gene: TRBV7-9
CDR3nt: TGCGCCAGCAGCCACCTCCTGGATGGGGGGTATGAGCAGTTCTTC; CDR3aa: CASSHLLDGGYEQFF; len: 15; j_gene: TRBJ2-1; d_gene: -; abundance: -; v_gene: TRBV4-1
CDR3nt: TGTGCCAGCAGTGGCCTAGCGGGAGTGGCGGCCGGGGAGCTGTTTTTT; CDR3aa: CASSGLAGVAAGELFF; len: 16; j_gene: TRBJ2-2; d_gene: TRBD2; abundance: -; v_gene: TRBV6-1
CDR3nt: TGTGCCAGTAAGAAGTCAGGGGGGCCCAAAGCTTTCTTT; CDR3aa: CASKKSGGPKAFF; len: 13; j_gene: TRBJ1-1; d_gene: TRBD1; abundance: -; v_gene: TRBV28
CDR3nt: TGTGCCTGGAGAGGGGGTCGGGGTTCTAATGAAAAACTGTTTTTT; CDR3aa: CAWRGGRGSNEKLFF; len: 15; j_gene: TRBJ1-4; d_gene: -; abundance: -; v_gene: TRBV30
CDR3nt: TGCGCCAGCAGTTTGTTCAGGGGCCCTAATGAAAAACTGTTTTTT; CDR3aa: CASSLFRGPNEKLFF; len: 15; j_gene: TRBJ1-4; d_gene: -; abundance: few; v_gene: TRBV5-1
CDR3nt: TGCGCCAGCAGCCCGGGACAGTTGTCTAACTATGGCTACACCTTC; CDR3aa: CASSPGQLSNYGYTF; len: 15; j_gene: TRBJ1-2; d_gene: TRBD1; abundance: -; v_gene: TRBV4-3
CDR3nt: TGCGCCAGCAGCCGGGGGGGCAACACTGAAGCTTTCTTT; CDR3aa: CASSRGGNTEAFF; len: 13; j_gene: TRBJ1-1; d_gene: -; abundance: -; v_gene: TRBV4-3
CDR3nt: TGCGCCAGCAGCCAAGAGGGCTATAGGGGTGGCGAGGAGCAGTTCTTC; CDR3aa: CASSQEGYRGGEEQFF; len: 16; j_gene: TRBJ2-1; d_gene: -; abundance: -; v_gene: TRBV4-3